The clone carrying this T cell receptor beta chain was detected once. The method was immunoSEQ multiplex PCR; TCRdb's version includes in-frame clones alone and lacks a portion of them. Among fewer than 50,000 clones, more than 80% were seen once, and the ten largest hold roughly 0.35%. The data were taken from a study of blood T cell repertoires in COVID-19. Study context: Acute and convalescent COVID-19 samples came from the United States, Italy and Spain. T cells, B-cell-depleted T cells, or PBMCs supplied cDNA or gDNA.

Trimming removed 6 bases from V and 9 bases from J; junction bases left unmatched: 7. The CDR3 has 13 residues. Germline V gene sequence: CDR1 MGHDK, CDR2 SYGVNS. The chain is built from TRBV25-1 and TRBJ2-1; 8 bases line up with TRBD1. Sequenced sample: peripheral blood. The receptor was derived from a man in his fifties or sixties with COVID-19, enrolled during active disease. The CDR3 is CASSPQGVVEQFF. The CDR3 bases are TGTGCCAGCAGCCCACAGGGGGTGGTTGAGCAGTTCTTC.